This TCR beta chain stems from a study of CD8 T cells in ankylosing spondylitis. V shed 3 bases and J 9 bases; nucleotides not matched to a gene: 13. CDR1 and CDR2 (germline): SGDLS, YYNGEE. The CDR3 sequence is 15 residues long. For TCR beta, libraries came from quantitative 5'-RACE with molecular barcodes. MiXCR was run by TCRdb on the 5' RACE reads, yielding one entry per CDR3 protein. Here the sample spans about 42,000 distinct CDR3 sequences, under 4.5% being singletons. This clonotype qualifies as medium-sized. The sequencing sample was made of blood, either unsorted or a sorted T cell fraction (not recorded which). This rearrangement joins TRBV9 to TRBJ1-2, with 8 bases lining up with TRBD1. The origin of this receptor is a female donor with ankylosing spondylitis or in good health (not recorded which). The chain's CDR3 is CASSAAQGVPTRYTF. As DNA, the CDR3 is TGTGCCAGCAGCGCCGCACAGGGGGTTCCCACCCGCTACACCTTC.